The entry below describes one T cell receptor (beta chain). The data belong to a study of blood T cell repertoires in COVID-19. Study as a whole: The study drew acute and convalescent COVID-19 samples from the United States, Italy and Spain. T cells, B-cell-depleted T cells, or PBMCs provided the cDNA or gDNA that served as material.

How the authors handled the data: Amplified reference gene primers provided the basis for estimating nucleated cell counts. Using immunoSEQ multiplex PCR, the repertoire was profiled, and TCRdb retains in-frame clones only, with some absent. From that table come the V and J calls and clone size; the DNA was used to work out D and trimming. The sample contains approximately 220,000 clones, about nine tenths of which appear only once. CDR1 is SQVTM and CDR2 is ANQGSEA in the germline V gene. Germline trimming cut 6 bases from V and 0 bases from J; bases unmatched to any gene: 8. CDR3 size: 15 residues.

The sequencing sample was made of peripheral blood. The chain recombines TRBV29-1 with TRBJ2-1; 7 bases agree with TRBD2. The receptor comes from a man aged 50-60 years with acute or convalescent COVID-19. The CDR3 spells CSVGGTESSYNEQFF. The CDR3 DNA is TGCAGCGTGGGAGGGACGGAGAGCTCCTACAATGAGCAGTTCTTC.